The 25 T cell receptor beta chains below come from one sample, sequenced in a study of T cell repertoires in cytomegalovirus infection. TCRdb reanalysed the reads using MiXCR and keeps one entry per CDR3 protein. In the table there are 290,000 or so distinct CDR3 sequences, about 25% of which are singletons. Sequencing was done on a sample of PBMCs. The source is a human donor in good health (CMV status not recorded). Some clones in this sample may be carry-over from other donors' samples.

The genes are TRBV7-1 and TRBJ1-1; D gene ambiguous. Being an ORF, TRBV7-1 has a function that is uncertain. Trimming took off 4 bases at V and 0 bases at J, with 12 bases between the two ends. The CDR3 is made up of 15 amino acids. The CDR3 region is CASSYSPELNTEAFF. CDR3 DNA sequence: TGTGCCAGCAGCTACAGCCCAGAATTGAACACTGAAGCTTTCTTT.

The rearrangement links TRBV5-4 to TRBJ2-1; 9 bases line up with TRBD1. Germline CDR1 is SGHNT and CDR2 is YYREEE (reference sequence). This CDR3 region has 17 residues. J lost 7 bases, V lost 1 base, and 12 bases had no gene match. The CDR3 coding sequence is TGTGCCAGCAGCTTGCCCCCGGGACAGGGAGGGTGGAATGAGCAGTTCTTC. As protein: CASSLPPGQGGWNEQFF. The full variable domain, completed using reference TRBV5-4 and TRBJ2-1, is ETGVTQSPTHLIKTRGQQVTLRCSSQSGHNTVSWYQQALGQGPQFIFQYYREEENGRGNFPPRFSGLQFPNYSSELNVNALELDDSALYLCASSLPPGQGGWNEQFFGPGTRLTVL.

This clonotype was observed many times. The chain uses TRBV7-2 and TRBJ1-5, with D tentatively TRBD1 (5 bases). Germline V gene sequence: CDR1 SGHTA, CDR2 FQGNSA. The V end lost 1 base, the J end lost 6 bases, and 16 bases lay between the germline ends. The CDR3 runs to 16 residues. CDR3 DNA sequence: TGTGCCAGCAGCTTAGGGTCCGGACATGTCGGTCAGCCCCAGCATTTT. It encodes CASSLGSGHVGQPQHF.

This clonotype was recorded at least ten times. The chain links TRBV7-2 to TRBJ1-2, with D tentatively TRBD1 (6 bases). The V gene lost 6 bases and the J gene lost 5 bases, with 10 bases spanning the gap. CDR3 length: 12 residues. CDR1 and CDR2 from the germline V gene are SGHTA and FQGNSA. The CDR3 is CASSFRGYGYTF. CDR3 coding DNA: TGTGCCAGCAGTTTCAGGGGTTATGGCTACACCTTC.

Many counts were recorded for this clonotype. One junction end does not reproduce the germline sequence, and a read error may be involved. The genes are TRBV7-8 and TRBJ2-3; D is unresolved. This CDR3 is 16 amino acids long. CDR1 is SGHVS and CDR2 is FQNEAQ in the germline V gene. This CDR3 reads CANSTAGSTSRDTQYF. CDR3 sequence (DNA): TGTGCCAACAGCACCGCCGGAAGCACGAGTAGAGATACGCAGTATTTT.

This clonotype was counted ten times or more. This chain uses TRBV11-2 with TRBJ1-1; 11 bases fit TRBD1. Germline V gene data show CDR1 as SGHAT and CDR2 as FQNNGV. CDR3 length: 17 residues. Germline trimming cut 4 bases from V and 3 bases from J; bases unmatched to any gene: 10. The CDR3 bases are TGTGCCAGCAGCTGGTCCGGGACAGGGGGTTTGGACACTGAAGCTTTCTTT. It yields the protein CASSWSGTGGLDTEAFF.

V is TRBV29-1 and J is TRBJ1-2; 9 bases match TRBD1. The ends lost 4 bases at V and 8 bases at J; junction bases unmatched: 11. This CDR3 has 14 residues. Germline V gene sequence: CDR1 SQVTM, CDR2 ANQGSEA. The CDR3 bases are TGCAGCGTTGTACTCCGGGACAGGGAACACGGCTACACCTTC. It codes for CSVVLRDREHGYTF.

The chain is built from TRBV20-1 and TRBJ2-3, with D tentatively TRBD2 (6 bases). Deletions cut 5 bases from V and 1 base from J, with 13 bases between. Germline CDR1 is DFQATT and CDR2 is SNEGSKA (reference sequence). The CDR3 has 14 amino acids. CDR3 DNA sequence: TGCAGTGCTCCGACTAGGCTGGGCACAGATACGCAGTATTTT. It encodes CSAPTRLGTDTQYF.

The J gene is TRBJ1-4, the V gene TRBV6-1; tentative D call: TRBD1 (5 bases). V was trimmed by 0 bases and J by 6 bases, leaving 8 bases between them. CDR3 length: 14 residues. The germline V gene has CDR1 MNHNS and CDR2 SASEGT. CDR3 in DNA: TGTGCCAGCAGTGAAGCCGCGACAGATGAAAAACTGTTTTTT. Protein: CASSEAATDEKLFF.

There are a few counts of this clonotype. The chain employs TRBV27 and TRBJ2-1, with D perhaps matching TRBD2 (5 bases). CDR1 MNHEY and CDR2 SMNVEV come from the germline V gene (reference sequence). CDR3 length: 15 amino acids. Trimming removed 6 bases at V and 4 bases at J, with 16 bases between. CDR3 nucleotide sequence: TGTGCCAGCAGCCCCTGGCGGAGCGGTTACAATGAGCAGTTCTTC. It translates to CASSPWRSGYNEQFF.

The chain has TRBV30 and TRBJ2-7; 7 positions match TRBD1. CDR3 length: 13 residues. Germline lookup yields CDR1 GTSNPN and CDR2 SVGIG (reference sequence). The V gene end was trimmed by 1 base and the J gene end by 1 base; junction bases not matched to a gene: 1. In nucleotides, the CDR3 is TGTGCCTGGAGTGAGACAGGGTCCTACGAGCAGTACTTC. Its protein product is CAWSETGSYEQYF.

This clonotype was found many times. The chain employs TRBV7-6 and TRBJ2-1; the match to TRBD1 covers 10 bases. Germline-derived CDR1 and CDR2 are SGHVS and FNYEAQ. The length of the CDR3 is 15 residues. V lost 5 bases to trimming and J lost 5 bases; unmatched junction nucleotides: 6. This CDR3 is CASSKPGQGNNEQFF. The CDR3 DNA follows: TGTGCCAGCAGCAAACCGGGACAGGGGAACAATGAGCAGTTCTTC.

The sample holds many counts of this clonotype. V gene TRBV7-3 combines with J gene TRBJ1-6; 8 bases line up with TRBD1. The V gene end was trimmed by 5 bases and the J gene end by 12 bases; junction bases not matched to a gene: 6. This CDR3 is 13 amino acids long. Germline V gene data show CDR1 as SGHTA and CDR2 as FQGTGA. Here the CDR3 reads CASSVGQGLPLHF. CDR3 DNA sequence: TGTGCCAGCAGCGTCGGACAGGGTTTACCCCTCCACTTT.

This clonotype occurred once. The chain joins TRBV18 to TRBJ1-2, with 9 bases that match TRBD1. The germline CDR1 and CDR2 sequences are KGHSH and LQKENI. The CDR3 has 15 residues. J was trimmed by 5 bases and V by 2 bases; bases with no gene match: 6. For the CDR3, the DNA is TGTGCCAGCTCACCAACCACCGGACAGGGGTATGGCTACACCTTC. Translation: CASSPTTGQGYGYTF.

This chain connects TRBV12-3 or TRBV12-4 to TRBJ1-1; D remains ambiguous. There are 19 residues in the CDR3. The V gene lost 3 bases and the J gene lost 4 bases, with 27 bases spanning the gap. The CDR3 DNA sequence: TGTGCCAGCAGTTTCCCTAACCGAGGAACATTCTCTGTCGGCACTGAAGCTTTCTTT. It is translated as CASSFPNRGTFSVGTEAFF.

The genes are TRBV7-2 and TRBJ2-3; TRBD2 agrees at 9 bases. The CDR3 runs 16 residues. Losses at the gene ends were 5 bases for V and 2 bases for J; bases not matched to a gene: 8. Germline V CDR1 and CDR2: SGHTA, FQGNSA. The CDR3 loop reads CASSLIAGAPTDTQYF. The CDR3, as DNA: TGTGCCAGCAGCCTCATAGCGGGGGCCCCCACAGATACGCAGTATTTT. The complete variable domain, with remaining parts taken from reference TRBV7-2 and TRBJ2-3, reads GAGVSQSPSNKVTEKGKDVELRCDPISGHTALYWYRQSLGQGLEFLIYFQGNSAPDKSGLPSDRFSAERTGGSVSTLTIQRTQQEDSAVYLCASSLIAGAPTDTQYFGPGTRLTVL.

The chain uses TRBV20-1 and TRBJ1-4; TRBD1 might be the D (5 bases). There are 13 residues in the CDR3. Trimming left V 3 bases short and J 8 bases short, with 13 bases between. The germline CDR1 and CDR2 sequences are DFQATT and SNEGSKA (reference sequence). CDR3 DNA: TGCAGTGCTAGGAGGCAGGGAAGAGAAAAACTGTTTTTT. This encodes CSARRQGREKLFF.

In its sample, this clonotype was seen a few times. The chain recombines TRBV7-9 with TRBJ1-3, with TRBD1 matching over 8 bases. The CDR3 has 15 residues. CDR1 SEHNR and CDR2 FQNEAQ come from the germline V gene (reference sequence). V gave up 3 bases and J gave up 1 base; unmatched junction bases: 2. Here the CDR3 DNA reads TGTGCCAGCAGCTTCGGGACAGGTTCTGGAAACACCATATATTTT. It specifies CASSFGTGSGNTIYF.

This clonotype showed up many times. The chain uses TRBV7-9 and TRBJ2-7; TRBD2 matches at 8 bases. The CDR3 has 15 amino acids. The junction had 12 bases not matched to a gene; V was cut back by 5 bases and J by 6 bases. The germline gives CDR1 SEHNR, CDR2 FQNEAQ (reference sequence). The CDR3 loop reads CASSLLSGGGSEQYF. The CDR3 coding sequence is TGTGCCAGCAGCCTACTCAGCGGGGGAGGAAGCGAGCAGTACTTC.

The chain has TRBV28 and TRBJ1-1, with 7 nucleotides matching TRBD1. J gave up 5 bases and V 5 bases, and 8 bases lay outside the gene matches. The CDR3 extends over 14 amino acids. Germline values: CDR1 MDHEN, CDR2 SYDVKM. The CDR3 reads CASSPTGDNTEAFF. The DNA of the CDR3 is TGTGCCAGCAGTCCCACAGGGGATAATACTGAAGCTTTCTTT.

The chain employs TRBV10-3 and TRBJ2-7; D is uncertain. The CDR3 runs to 14 residues. In germline, CDR1 is ENHRY, CDR2 SYGVKD. The V gene lost 6 bases and the J gene lost 5 bases, with 17 bases spanning the gap. This CDR3 is CAISHGPPPDEQYF. The CDR3 coding sequence is TGTGCCATCAGCCACGGACCGCCCCCCGACGAGCAGTACTTC.

The chain uses TRBV20-1 and TRBJ1-2; TRBD1 matches 8 bases. J gave up 4 bases and V 4 bases, and 5 bases lay outside the gene matches. The CDR3 loop spans 13 amino acids. CDR1 is DFQATT and CDR2 is SNEGSKA in the germline V gene (reference sequence). DNA for the CDR3: TGCAGTGCTAACGGACAGGGCGGCTATGGCTACACCTTC. Translating it yields CSANGQGGYGYTF.

The chain couples TRBV20-1 to TRBJ1-4; D is uncertain. This CDR3 spans 13 amino acids. The germline gives CDR1 DFQATT, CDR2 SNEGSKA (reference sequence). V was clipped by 3 bases and J by 7 bases, with 12 bases between them. CDR3 sequence: CSARASGGEKLFF. In DNA form, the CDR3 reads TGCAGTGCTAGGGCCTCTGGAGGTGAAAAACTGTTTTTT.

This clonotype was detected many times. The V call is TRBV6-2 or TRBV6-3, the J call TRBJ2-2; maybe TRBD2 (5 bases). Deletions cut 10 bases from V and 4 bases from J, with 13 bases between. This CDR3 has 13 amino acids. Looked up from germline, CDR1 is MNHEY and CDR2 is SVGEGT. The CDR3 here is CATEVEGTGELFF. The CDR3 DNA follows: TGTGCCACCGAAGTAGAGGGCACCGGGGAGCTGTTTTTT.

The chain carries TRBV12-3 or TRBV12-4 and TRBJ2-2; D is uncertain. V was trimmed by 4 bases and J by 5 bases, leaving 14 bases between them. The CDR3 has 15 amino acids. Here the CDR3 DNA reads TGTGCCAGCAGTTCGTGGGCGGCTCAGACCGGGGAGCTGTTTTTT. It specifies CASSSWAAQTGELFF.